These T cell receptor beta chains were read from a single sample in a study of cytomegalovirus exposure and HLA in healthy donors. TCRdb keeps only in-frame clones here, not all; method: immunoSEQ multiplex PCR. The sample consists of about 360,000 clones, 86% of them appearing once. Sequencing used PBMCs. The receptors were gathered from a woman in her late teens or twenties in good health and CMV-seronegative. CDR3s include the opening cysteine and the closing phenylalanine or tryptophan. A D gene is named only where the DNA matches it firmly. Clone size is shown for a subset of rows, as once, few, many or a class of expanded clone.

>.|TRBD2|TRBJ2-1|TRBV5-1
CASSPNPTSGTYNEQFF
TGCGCCAGCAGCCCTAACCCGACTAGCGGAACCTACAATGAGCAGTTCTTC
>.|TRBD1|TRBJ2-6|TRBV5-6
CASRRPGGRAGANVLTF
TGTGCCAGCAGGCGGCCAGGGGGAAGAGCTGGGGCCAACGTCCTGACTTTC
>.|.|TRBJ2-1|TRBV7-9
CASSPGEGYGTRYNEQFF
TGTGCCAGCAGTCCAGGGGAGGGGTACGGGACACGGTACAATGAGCAGTTCTTC
>.|TRBD2|TRBJ2-1|TRBV19
CASTGGTYNEQFF
TGTGCCAGTACGGGGGGGACTTACAATGAGCAGTTCTTC
>few|TRBD2|TRBJ2-7|TRBV27
CASSLGGSSYEQYF
TGTGCCAGCAGTCTCGGGGGGAGCTCCTACGAGCAGTACTTC
>.|TRBD1|TRBJ2-3|TRBV5-1
CASSLGGTASTDTQYF
TGCGCCAGCAGCTTAGGGGGCACTGCGAGCACAGATACGCAGTATTTT
>.|TRBD2|TRBJ2-1|TRBV28
CASIASGGTSMGNEQFF
TGTGCCAGCATTGCTAGCGGGGGCACCTCAATGGGTAATGAGCAGTTCTTC
>.|TRBD1|TRBJ1-1|TRBV7-2
CASSSGTVYTEAFF
TGTGCCAGCAGCTCAGGGACAGTATACACTGAAGCTTTCTTT
>.|.|TRBJ1-3|TRBV4-1
CASSQAKEDGYTIYF
TGCGCCAGCAGCCAAGCTAAGGAGGATGGATACACCATATATTTT
>.|TRBD2|TRBJ2-1|TRBV7-6
CASSLAKAGGHEQFF
TGTGCCAGCAGCTTAGCAAAAGCGGGGGGGCATGAGCAGTTCTTC
>.|TRBD2|TRBJ2-5|TRBV6-5
CASSYRWTSGKETQYF
TGTGCCAGCAGTTACCGATGGACTAGCGGGAAAGAGACCCAGTACTTC
>once|TRBD1|TRBJ1-1|TRBV9
CASSVPRTGADEAFF
TGTGCCAGCAGCGTCCCCCGTACAGGGGCGGATGAAGCTTTCTTT
>.|.|TRBJ2-1|TRBV6-5
CASSPPREKGEQFF
TGTGCCAGCAGCCCCCCACGGGAAAAGGGTGAGCAGTTCTTC
>few|.|TRBJ2-7|TRBV9
CASSVGRSGREQYF
TGTGCCAGCAGCGTAGGGAGGTCTGGAAGGGAGCAGTACTTC
>once|.|TRBJ1-5|TRBV19
CASTVAAGQPQHF
TGTGCCAGTACGGTGGCAGCGGGTCAGCCCCAGCATTTT
>.|.|TRBJ2-7|TRBV27
CASSFASGPSYEQYF
TGTGCCAGCAGTTTCGCCAGCGGGCCCTCCTACGAGCAGTACTTC
>.|.|TRBJ2-1|TRBV30
CAWSVFRGSNEQFF
TGTGCCTGGAGTGTATTTCGGGGGTCCAATGAGCAGTTCTTC
>few|.|TRBJ2-7|TRBV11-2
CASRQIGTYEQYF
TGTGCCAGCCGACAGATAGGGACCTACGAGCAGTACTTC
>.|.|TRBJ1-1|TRBV30
CAWSVHRRNSDQRAFF
TGTGCCTGGAGTGTTCATAGGCGGAATAGCGACCAGCGAGCTTTCTTT
>once|TRBD1|TRBJ1-1|TRBV27
CASRGTGGASSEAFF
TGTGCCAGCAGGGGGACAGGGGGCGCATCTTCGGAAGCTTTCTTT
>.|.|TRBJ2-3|TRBV6-1
CASSGLVRRSDTQYF
TGTGCCAGCAGTGGTCTAGTTAGGAGGTCAGATACGCAGTATTTT
>.|TRBD1|TRBJ2-7|TRBV5-6
CASSLGQGRNYEQYF
TGTGCCAGCAGCTTGGGACAGGGGCGCAACTACGAGCAGTACTTC
>.|.|TRBJ2-7|TRBV9
CASSGGSSYEQYF
TGTGCCAGCAGCGGCGGCAGCTCCTACGAGCAGTACTTC
>few|.|TRBJ1-5|TRBV19
CASNGEYVNQPQHF
TGTGCCAGTAATGGAGAGTACGTCAATCAGCCCCAGCATTTT
>.|.|TRBJ2-2|TRBV10-2
CASSVPVMSGSLLNTGELFF
TGCGCCAGCAGTGTCCCCGTAATGTCAGGTTCCTTATTGAACACCGGGGAGCTGTTTTTT
>.|TRBD1|TRBJ2-7|TRBV7-9
CASTTGGYEQYF
TGTGCCAGTACAACAGGGGGCTACGAGCAGTACTTC
>.|.|TRBJ1-5|TRBV19
CASTPNNQPQHF
TGTGCCAGTACCCCAAACAATCAGCCCCAGCATTTT
>.|TRBD1|TRBJ1-1|TRBV30
CAWSRDRATEAFF
TGTGCCTGGAGCCGGGACAGGGCTACTGAAGCTTTCTTT
>.|.|TRBJ1-5|TRBV10-1
CASSDSSNQPQHF
TGCGCCAGCAGTGACAGTAGCAATCAGCCCCAGCATTTT
>.|.|TRBJ1-5|TRBV19
CASSMGPSNQPQHF
TGTGCCAGTAGTATGGGCCCCAGCAATCAGCCCCAGCATTTT
>.|TRBD1|TRBJ1-2|TRBV9
CASSGIHWDRGSYGYTF
TGTGCCAGCAGCGGCATCCATTGGGACAGGGGTTCCTATGGCTACACCTTC
>few|.|TRBJ1-3|TRBV5-1
CASSEGGQYGNTIYF
TGCGCCAGCAGCGAGGGAGGGCAATATGGAAACACCATATATTTT
>.|.|TRBJ2-3|TRBV2
CASMGWGHVTDTQYF
TGTGCCAGCATGGGCTGGGGACATGTCACAGATACGCAGTATTTT
>.|.|TRBJ2-2|TRBV6-5
CASSYGLTGELFF
TGTGCCAGCAGTTACGGACTCACGGGGGAGCTGTTTTTT
>.|TRBD1|TRBJ2-5|TRBV7-7
CASSLDRGQETQYF
TGTGCCAGCAGCTTAGACAGGGGCCAAGAGACCCAGTACTTC
>.|.|TRBJ2-5|TRBV7-9
CASSFIQTRGQETQYF
TGTGCCAGCAGCTTCATCCAGACCCGGGGGCAAGAGACCCAGTACTTC
>.|TRBD2|TRBJ2-1|TRBV4-1
CASSHSNRGELAYNEQFF
TGCGCCAGCAGCCATTCTAACCGGGGGGAACTAGCTTACAATGAGCAGTTCTTC
>once|.|TRBJ2-1|TRBV6-6
CASGSTSFNEQFF
TGTGCCAGCGGGTCAACTAGTTTCAATGAGCAGTTCTTC
>.|.|TRBJ2-3|TRBV5-6
CASSLAGGYSTDTQYF
TGTGCCAGCAGCTTGGCAGGGGGGTATAGCACAGATACGCAGTATTTT
>.|TRBD2|TRBJ2-3|TRBV30
CALIAGGLPRSSTDTQYF
TGTGCCTTAATAGCGGGAGGCCTTCCGCGTTCTAGCACAGATACGCAGTATTTT
>.|.|TRBJ2-7|TRBV10-3
CAISDSERADPYEQYF
TGTGCCATCAGTGATAGCGAGCGGGCGGATCCCTACGAGCAGTACTTC
>.|.|TRBJ1-5|TRBV4-2
CASSQDRGAYSNQPQHF
TGTGCCAGCAGCCAAGATCGGGGGGCTTATAGCAATCAGCCCCAGCATTTT
>few|TRBD1|TRBJ2-7|TRBV7-8
CASSSDRAVEQYF
TGTGCCAGCAGCTCGGACAGGGCCGTCGAGCAGTACTTC
>.|TRBD1|TRBJ1-3|TRBV28
CASRSGGSGNTIYF
TGTGCCAGCAGATCAGGGGGCTCAGGAAACACCATATATTTT
>once|TRBD1|TRBJ1-2|TRBV7-3
CASSPYGGDRMVYGYTF
TGTGCCAGCAGCCCCTACGGCGGGGACAGGATGGTCTATGGCTACACCTTC
>.|TRBD2|TRBJ2-3|TRBV9
CASSASGVLDTQYF
TGTGCCAGCAGCGCAAGCGGGGTTCTAGATACGCAGTATTTT
>.|TRBD1|TRBJ1-2|TRBV4-1
CASSQRTGNYGYTF
TGCGCCAGCAGCCAACGGACAGGGAACTATGGCTACACCTTC
>.|.|TRBJ2-2|TRBV28
CASRTVLNTGELFF
TGTGCCAGTCGGACAGTATTGAACACCGGGGAGCTGTTTTTT
>.|.|TRBJ1-1|TRBV2
CASRGLLDYMNTEAFF
TGTGCCAGCAGGGGCCTCTTAGACTACATGAACACTGAAGCTTTCTTT
>few|.|TRBJ1-5|TRBV7-9
CASSKAPIDQPQHF
TGTGCCAGCAGCAAAGCGCCAATCGATCAGCCCCAGCATTTT
>.|.|TRBJ2-7|TRBV2
CASREGTGYEQYF
TGTGCCAGCAGAGAAGGTACCGGGTACGAGCAGTACTTC
>.|TRBD1|TRBJ1-5|TRBV7-6
CASSLETGGNQPQHF
TGTGCCAGCAGCTTAGAAACAGGGGGCAATCAGCCCCAGCATTTT
>.|TRBD2|TRBJ2-5|TRBV9
CASSVIAGEETQYF
TGTGCCAGCAGCGTTATAGCGGGGGAAGAGACCCAGTACTTC